This entry is about one TCR beta chain. This entry is derived from a study of control samples from healthy donors and cancer patients. Sequencing used immunoSEQ multiplex PCR; TCRdb keeps in-frame clones, though not all of them. The sample gives under 150,000 clones, around nine tenths of which show up once; about 8.7% is in the top ten. This receptor was obtained from a man aged 40-50 years in good health. The sequenced sample consisted of blood.

CDR3: CASSLEYGYTF. CDR3 sequence (DNA): TGTGCCAGCAGCTTAGAATATGGCTACACCTTC. The rearrangement joins TRBV7-9 to TRBJ1-2; D call uncertain. This CDR3 comprises 11 residues. Germline CDR1 SEHNR, CDR2 FQNEAQ (reference sequence). V shed 1 base and J shed 5 bases, with 2 bases lying between them.